The 30 T cell receptor beta chains below all came from one sample that was sequenced in a study of T cell changes during pregnancy in multiple sclerosis. Only in-frame clones appear in the TCRdb table, and some are missing; sequencing was by immunoSEQ multiplex PCR. The data contain tens of thousands of clones, approximately 90% of them seen just once; the ten biggest clones take up 2.5% to 3.5%. The source material was peripheral blood, sampled in the second trimester of pregnancy. These receptors came from a female donor in good health, enrolled as a control in a pregnancy study.

In the case of this clone: A junction end diverges from the germline sequence, so it may reflect a read error. J is TRBJ2-5 and V is TRBV5-6, with TRBD1 matching 8 bases. The germline CDR1 and CDR2 sequences are SGHDT and YYEEEE. The CDR3 runs to 13 residues. The CDR3 loop is CASSLGTGTSWDF. The CDR3 coding sequence is TGTGCCAGCAGCTTGGGGACAGGGACCTCATGGGACTTC.

The gene calls are TRBV11-2 and TRBJ1-4; TRBD1 is a possible D gene (5 bases). V dropped 5 bases and J dropped 3 bases, with 16 bases sitting between them. This CDR3 comprises 16 residues. The germline V gene encodes CDR1 SGHAT and CDR2 FQNNGV. The chain's CDR3 is CASSPGQGSPNEKLFF. CDR3 DNA: TGTGCCAGCAGCCCCGGGCAGGGTTCCCCTAATGAAAAACTGTTTTTT.

The J gene is TRBJ2-1, the V gene TRBV5-6; TRBD1 matches at 8 bases. The CDR3 contains 15 residues. Germline values: CDR1 SGHDT, CDR2 YYEEEE. With 0 bases clipped from V and 8 bases from J, the junction kept 7 bases outside the gene matches. The CDR3 here is CASSLGAGGLDEQFF. Here the CDR3 DNA reads TGTGCCAGCAGCTTGGGTGCAGGGGGCTTAGATGAGCAGTTCTTC. Full variable domain (rest looked up from reference TRBV5-6 and TRBJ2-1): DAGVTQSPTHLIKTRGQQVTLRCSPKSGHDTVSWYQQALGQGPQFIFQYYEEEERQRGNFPDRFSGHQFPNYSSELNVNALLLGDSALYLCASSLGAGGLDEQFFGPGTRLTVL.

The J gene is TRBJ1-5, the V gene TRBV7-8; D call uncertain. CDR1 and CDR2 (germline): SGHVS, FQNEAQ. Trimming cost V 1 base and J 3 bases, with 10 bases left between them. This CDR3 has 15 residues. The DNA of the CDR3 is TGTGCCAGCAGCTTAGGAGGGTTCCCCAATCAGCCCCAGCATTTT. It encodes CASSLGGFPNQPQHF.

The V call is TRBV27, the J call TRBJ2-1; TRBD2 aligns across 12 bases. V shed 3 bases, J shed 9 bases, and the junction held 6 bases outside the gene matches. This CDR3 contains 15 residues. Germline V gene data show CDR1 as MNHEY and CDR2 as SMNVEV (reference sequence). The DNA of the CDR3 is TGTGCCAGCAGTTTGGCGGCTAGCGGGAGGGGTGAGCAGTTCTTC. Its translation: CASSLAASGRGEQFF.

The rearrangement uses TRBV7-2 and TRBJ2-2, with a tentative D call TRBD2 (7 bases). This CDR3 is 16 amino acids long. Looked up from germline, CDR1 is SGHTA and CDR2 is FQGNSA. The V gene lost 5 bases and the J gene lost 4 bases, with 17 bases spanning the gap. The CDR3 reads CASSPLPGGRTGELFF. In DNA, the CDR3 is TGTGCCAGCAGCCCTCTCCCGGGGGGCCGCACCGGGGAGCTGTTTTTT.

The chain combines TRBV4-3 with TRBJ2-5; possible D gene TRBD1, 6 bases. This CDR3 region has 16 residues. Germline loops: CDR1 LGHNA, CDR2 YSLEER. Trimming took off 5 bases at V and 3 bases at J, with 19 bases between the two ends. The CDR3 bases are TGCGCCAGCAGCGGGTGGGCGAACAGGGCTAAAGAGACCCAGTACTTC. It translates to CASSGWANRAKETQYF.

The CDR3 is CASSREVVNSPLHF. The DNA of the CDR3 is TGTGCCAGCAGCAGGGAGGTGGTAAATTCACCCCTCCACTTT. V usage is TRBV6-4 and J usage is TRBJ1-6; D is possibly TRBD1 (5 bases). The V gene lost 6 bases and the J gene lost 7 bases, with 13 bases spanning the gap. CDR1 is MRHNA, CDR2 SNTAGT, per germline. This CDR3 comprises 14 residues.

V is TRBV6-1 and J is TRBJ2-7; TRBD1 matches at 8 bases. Trimming cost V 5 bases and J 2 bases; bases outside gene matches: 8. CDR3 length equals 15 residues. Per germline, CDR1 MNHNS and CDR2 SASEGT. The CDR3 coding sequence is TGTGCCAGCAGTTTAAGTGGGACAGGAACCTACGAGCAGTACTTC. Amino acid sequence: CASSLSGTGTYEQYF.

The chain joins TRBV7-8 to TRBJ2-2; 8 positions agree with TRBD2. The CDR3 is 16 amino acids. Germline V gene data show CDR1 as SGHVS and CDR2 as FQNEAQ. V lost 5 bases to trimming and J lost 4 bases; unmatched junction nucleotides: 9. The CDR3 protein is CASSPGLGGVTGELFF. The CDR3 DNA reads as TGTGCCAGCAGCCCGGGACTAGGCGGGGTCACCGGGGAGCTGTTTTTT.

V gene TRBV7-3 combines with J gene TRBJ1-1; possible D gene TRBD1, 5 bases. This CDR3 region has 15 residues. Trimming pared 5 bases from V and 5 bases from J, leaving 18 bases between. Germline V CDR1 and CDR2: SGHTA, FQGTGA. The CDR3 is CASSPQGADKTEAFF. The CDR3 coding sequence is TGTGCCAGCAGCCCACAAGGGGCCGACAAGACTGAAGCTTTCTTT.

The gene calls are TRBV18 and TRBJ1-1; D may be TRBD1 (5 bases). V shed 5 bases and J shed 0 bases, with 16 bases lying between them. Looked up from germline, CDR1 is KGHSH and CDR2 is LQKENI. The CDR3 is 16 residues long. CDR3 bases: TGTGCCAGCTCAGCCGCCCAGGGACTCATGAACACTGAAGCTTTCTTT. This gives the protein CASSAAQGLMNTEAFF.

The rearrangement uses TRBV5-1 and TRBJ1-3; 7 nucleotides match TRBD1. CDR3 length equals 15 residues. Germline values: CDR1 SGHRS, CDR2 YFSETQ. Trimming cost V 4 bases and J 0 bases; bases outside gene matches: 4. The chain's CDR3 is CASSSTGDSGNTIYF. For the CDR3, the DNA is TGCGCCAGCAGCAGTACAGGGGACTCTGGAAACACCATATATTTT. The full variable domain, its missing parts supplied by reference TRBV5-1 and TRBJ1-3, is KAGVTQTPRYLIKTRGQQVTLSCSPISGHRSVSWYQQTPGQGLQFLFEYFSETQRNKGNFPGRFSGRQFSNSRSEMNVSTLELGDSALYLCASSSTGDSGNTIYFGEGSWLTVV.

Only a few counts were recorded for this clone. This chain joins TRBV6-5 and TRBJ1-1, with D tentatively TRBD1 (6 bases). Germline loops: CDR1 MNHEY, CDR2 SVGAGI. V was shortened by 5 bases and J by 11 bases, with 18 bases between the two germline ends. This CDR3 region has 13 residues. The CDR3 DNA sequence: TGTGCCAGCAGTGCCGGGACACTCCTGGGGGCTTTCTTT. It encodes CASSAGTLLGAFF.

This chain links TRBV4-3 with TRBJ2-7, with 7 bases that match TRBD1. Per the germline V gene, CDR1 is LGHNA and CDR2 is YSLEER. This CDR3 comprises 16 residues. Losses at the gene ends were 0 bases for V and 3 bases for J; bases not matched to a gene: 8. The CDR3 loop reads CASSQERGQGNYEQYF. CDR3 coding DNA: TGCGCCAGCAGCCAAGAAAGGGGGCAGGGGAACTACGAGCAGTACTTC.

This rearrangement joins TRBV7-9 to TRBJ2-3; tentatively, D is TRBD1 (6 bases). Germline CDR1 and CDR2: SEHNR and FQNEAQ (reference sequence). V was clipped by 3 bases and J by 6 bases, with 16 bases between them. The CDR3 has 15 amino acids. As DNA, the CDR3 is TGTGCCAGCAGCTTCTGGGGGCGGTACGGGGATACGCAGTATTTT. This gives the protein CASSFWGRYGDTQYF.

This chain uses TRBV2 with TRBJ1-3, with 8 bases aligning to TRBD1. After removal of 8 bases from V and 6 bases from J, the junction contained 12 bases not matched to a gene. CDR3 length equals 15 residues. Germline CDR1 reads SNHLY; CDR2 reads FYNNEI. The CDR3 sequence: CASSGWTGYQNTIYF. In DNA form, the CDR3 reads TGTGCCAGCTCTGGGTGGACAGGGTATCAAAACACCATATATTTT.

This clone was detected only once. V usage is TRBV4-2 and J usage is TRBJ2-3; the match to TRBD2 covers 10 bases. CDR1 LGHNA and CDR2 YNFKEQ come from the germline V gene. CDR3 length: 17 residues. Losses at the gene ends were 4 bases for V and 2 bases for J; bases not matched to a gene: 9. Written as DNA, the CDR3 is TGTGCCAGCAGCCCGCAAATTAGCGGGGGGATCACAGATACGCAGTATTTT. It specifies CASSPQISGGITDTQYF.

This rearrangement joins TRBV5-6 to TRBJ2-1; 10 bases align to TRBD2. CDR1 is SGHDT, CDR2 YYEEEE, per germline. CDR3 length equals 15 residues. J was trimmed by 6 bases and V by 3 bases; bases with no gene match: 6. CDR3 in DNA: TGTGCCAGCAGCTACCTAGCGGGAGACGGCAATGAGCAGTTCTTC. This translates into CASSYLAGDGNEQFF.

V and J are TRBV18 and TRBJ2-5; D is ambiguous. Germline-derived CDR1 and CDR2 are KGHSH and LQKENI. V shed 4 bases and J shed 5 bases, with 11 bases lying between them. This CDR3 has 13 residues. CDR3 amino acids: CASSRYSQETQYF. The CDR3 nucleotides read TGTGCCAGCTCACGTTATAGCCAGGAGACCCAGTACTTC.

The chain is built from TRBV28 and TRBJ1-1, with 11 positions matching TRBD1. This CDR3 comprises 16 residues. Per the germline V gene, CDR1 is MDHEN and CDR2 is SYDVKM. Unmatched junction bases numbered 14, after V lost 8 bases and J lost 6 bases. In nucleotides, the CDR3 is TGTGCCAGCGACGGACAGGGGGCGGTTCGGTCCCCTGAAGCTTTCTTT. Amino acids: CASDGQGAVRSPEAFF.

J is TRBJ2-1 and V is TRBV19; possible D gene TRBD1, 6 bases. Trimming cost V 6 bases and J 8 bases, with 20 bases left between them. Germline V CDR1 and CDR2: LNHDA, SQIVND (reference sequence). CDR3 size: 15 residues. The CDR3: CASRKAGRGWDEQFF. The CDR3 coding sequence is TGTGCCAGTAGAAAGGCGGGCAGGGGATGGGATGAGCAGTTCTTC.

V gene TRBV9 combines with J gene TRBJ2-7; tentatively, D is TRBD1 (6 bases). Germline assignment: CDR1 SGDLS and CDR2 YYNGEE. With 0 bases removed from V and 0 bases from J, the gap between germline ends came to 10 bases. The CDR3 is 15 amino acids. The CDR3 nucleotides are TGTGCCAGCAGCGTAGGGACAGCCAGCTCCTACGAGCAGTACTTC. Protein: CASSVGTASSYEQYF.

The chain links TRBV18 to TRBJ1-2; 8 nucleotides agree with TRBD1. The germline CDR1 and CDR2 sequences are KGHSH and LQKENI. This CDR3 is built from 14 residues. V was pared by 3 bases and J by 4 bases, with 4 bases of the junction left unmatched. CDR3 amino acids: CASSPQGQGYGYTF. The CDR3 nucleotides read TGTGCCAGCTCACCCCAAGGACAGGGCTATGGCTACACCTTC. Drawing the rest from reference TRBV18 and TRBJ1-2, the complete variable domain is NAGVMQNPRHLVRRRGQEARLRCSPMKGHSHVYWYRQLPEEGLKFMVYLQKENIIDESGMPKERFSAEFPKEGPSILRIQQVVRGDSAAYFCASSPQGQGYGYTFGSGTRLTVV.

V is TRBV5-1 and J is TRBJ2-1; D is possibly TRBD1 (6 bases). Germline lookup yields CDR1 SGHRS and CDR2 YFSETQ. CDR3 size: 15 residues. Between the trimmed V and J ends, which lost 1 base and 3 bases, there was a span of 11 bases. The CDR3 protein is CASSLSQGHYNEQFF. CDR3 bases: TGCGCCAGCAGCTTGAGCCAGGGGCACTACAATGAGCAGTTCTTC.

The chain has TRBV21-1 and TRBJ2-7; the DNA was not compared with TRBD2, the D call given in the table. TRBV21-1 is a pseudogene segment. The CDR3 loop spans 16 amino acids. The CDR3 reads CASLVKPRVNDYEQYF. For the CDR3, the DNA is TGTGCCAGCTTGGTCAAGCCGCGGGTCAATGACTACGAGCAGTACTTC.

This chain connects TRBV29-1 to TRBJ2-7; possibly TRBD2 for D (7 bases). CDR1 and CDR2 (germline): SQVTM, ANQGSEA. The germline V and J ends were trimmed by 6 bases and 2 bases, with 11 bases remaining between them. The CDR3 runs to 12 residues. The CDR3 sequence is CSVRGDTYEQYF. CDR3 DNA sequence: TGCAGCGTCCGGGGGGACACCTACGAGCAGTACTTC.

The chain employs TRBV7-3 and TRBJ2-5; the match to TRBD1 covers 8 bases. Germline values: CDR1 SGHTA, CDR2 FQGTGA. J gave up 2 bases and V 5 bases, and 7 bases lay outside the gene matches. The CDR3 length is 15 residues. The CDR3 DNA follows: TGTGCCAGCAGCCGTGGGACAGGACTACAAGAGACCCAGTACTTC. It translates to CASSRGTGLQETQYF.

The chain is built from TRBV13 and TRBJ1-4, with 7 bases fitting TRBD1. V was pared by 5 bases and J by 8 bases, with 14 bases of the junction left unmatched. CDR1 and CDR2 from the germline V gene are PRHDT and FYEKMQ (reference sequence). CDR3 length: 16 residues. For the CDR3, the DNA is TGTGCCAGCAGCATCGACAGGGCTCCGTCTGGGGAAAAACTGTTTTTT. Translated: CASSIDRAPSGEKLFF. Full variable domain (remainder filled in from reference TRBV13 and TRBJ1-4): AAGVIQSPRHLIKEKRETATLKCYPIPRHDTVYWYQQGPGQDPQFLISFYEKMQSDKGSIPDRFSAQQFSDYHSELNMSSLELGDSALYFCASSIDRAPSGEKLFFGSGTQLSVL.

The rearrangement links TRBV7-8 to TRBJ1-4, with a possible D match to TRBD1 (5 bases). This CDR3 has 15 residues. V dropped 6 bases and J dropped 4 bases, with 15 bases sitting between them. The germline CDR1 and CDR2 sequences are SGHVS and FQNEAQ. The CDR3 reads CASSTLTESNEKLFF. The CDR3 nucleotides read TGTGCCAGCAGTACCTTGACAGAAAGTAATGAAAAACTGTTTTTT.